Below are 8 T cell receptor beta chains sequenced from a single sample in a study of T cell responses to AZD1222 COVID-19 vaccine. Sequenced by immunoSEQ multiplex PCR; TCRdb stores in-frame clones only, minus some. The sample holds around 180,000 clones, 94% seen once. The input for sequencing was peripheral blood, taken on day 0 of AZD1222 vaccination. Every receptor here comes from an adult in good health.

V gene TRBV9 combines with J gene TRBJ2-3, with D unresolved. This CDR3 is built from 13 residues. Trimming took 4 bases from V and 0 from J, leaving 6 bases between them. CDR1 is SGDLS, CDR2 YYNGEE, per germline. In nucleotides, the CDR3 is TGTGCCAGCAGCCCAACAAGCACAGATACGCAGTATTTT. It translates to CASSPTSTDTQYF.

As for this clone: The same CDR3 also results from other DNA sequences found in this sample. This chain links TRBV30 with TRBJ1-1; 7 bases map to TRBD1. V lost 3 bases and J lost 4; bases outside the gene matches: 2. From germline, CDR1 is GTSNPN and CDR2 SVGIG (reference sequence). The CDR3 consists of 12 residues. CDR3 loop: CAWRTGPTEAFF. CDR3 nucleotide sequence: TGTGCCTGGAGGACAGGGCCCACTGAAGCTTTCTTT. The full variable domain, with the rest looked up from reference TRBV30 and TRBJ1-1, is SQTIHQWPATLVQPVGSPLSLECTVEGTSNPNLYWYRQAAGRGLQLLFYSVGIGQISSEVPQNLSASRPQDRQFILSSKKLLLSDSGFYLCAWRTGPTEAFFGQGTRLTVV.

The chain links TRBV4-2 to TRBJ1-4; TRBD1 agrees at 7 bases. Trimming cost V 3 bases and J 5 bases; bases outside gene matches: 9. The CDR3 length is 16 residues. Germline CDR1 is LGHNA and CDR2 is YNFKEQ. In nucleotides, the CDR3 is TGTGCCAGCAGCCAGGATTCGACAGGGCCCAATGAAAAACTGTTTTTT. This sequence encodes CASSQDSTGPNEKLFF.

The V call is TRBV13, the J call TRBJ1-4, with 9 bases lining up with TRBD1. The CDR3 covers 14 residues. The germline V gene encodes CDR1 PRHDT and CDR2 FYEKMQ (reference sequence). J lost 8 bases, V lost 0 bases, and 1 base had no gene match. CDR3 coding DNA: TGTGCCAGCAGCTTAGGGGGACAGGGAGAAAAACTGTTTTTT. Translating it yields CASSLGGQGEKLFF.

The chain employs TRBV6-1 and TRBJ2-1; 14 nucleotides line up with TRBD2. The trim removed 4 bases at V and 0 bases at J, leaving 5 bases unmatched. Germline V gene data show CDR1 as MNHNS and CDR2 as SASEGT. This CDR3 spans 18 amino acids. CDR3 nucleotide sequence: TGTGCCAGCAGTGCGGGACTAGCGGGAGCCTCCTCCTACAATGAGCAGTTCTTC. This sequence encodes CASSAGLAGASSYNEQFF.

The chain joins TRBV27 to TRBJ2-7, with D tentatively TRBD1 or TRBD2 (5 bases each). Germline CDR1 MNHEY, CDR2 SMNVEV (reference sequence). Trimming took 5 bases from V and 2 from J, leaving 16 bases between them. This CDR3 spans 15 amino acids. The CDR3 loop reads CASSTQPGPAYEQYF. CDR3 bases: TGTGCCAGCAGTACCCAACCGGGACCCGCCTACGAGCAGTACTTC.

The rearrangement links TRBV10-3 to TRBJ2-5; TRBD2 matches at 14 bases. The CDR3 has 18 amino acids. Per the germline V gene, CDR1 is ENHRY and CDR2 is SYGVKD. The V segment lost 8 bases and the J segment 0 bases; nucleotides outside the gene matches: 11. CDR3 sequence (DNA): TGTGCCATCGGACCGGGACTAGCGGGAGCTAGGTACCAAGAGACCCAGTACTTC. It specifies CAIGPGLAGARYQETQYF.

The CDR3 region is CATSDLRSKNIQYF. The DNA for the CDR3 is TGTGCCACCAGTGATTTGAGGTCTAAAAACATTCAGTACTTC. The chain has TRBV24-1 and TRBJ2-4, with D hard to call. The germline V gene has CDR1 KGHDR and CDR2 SFDVKD. The CDR3 is 14 residues long. The ends were cut back, 0 bases at V and 4 bases at J, with 6 bases in the middle.